The next 3 T cell receptor beta chains were all read from a single sample in a study of cytomegalovirus exposure and HLA in healthy donors. 13 Jbeta primers and 60 Vbeta primers were used for the PCR. Sequencing used immunoSEQ multiplex PCR; TCRdb keeps in-frame clones, though not all of them. The profile covers about 120,000 clones, with 80% appearing a single time and 2.5% to 3% taken by the ten largest. Input material: PBMCs. Receptor source: a young man in good health and CMV-seronegative.

This rearrangement joins TRBV9 to TRBJ1-2; maybe TRBD1 (5 bases). Germline V gene data show CDR1 as SGDLS and CDR2 as YYNGEE. The CDR3 runs 12 residues. V lost 4 bases and J 7 bases, leaving 11 bases between the germline ends. In DNA, the CDR3 is TGTGCCAGCAGCCAAACCAGGGCTGGCTACACCTTC. The encoded protein is CASSQTRAGYTF.

The chain recombines TRBV18 with TRBJ2-1, with D possibly matching TRBD2 (6 bases). The V gene lost 3 bases and the J gene lost 13 bases, with 13 bases spanning the gap. The CDR3 covers 12 residues. Germline CDR1 reads KGHSH; CDR2 reads LQKENI. This CDR3 is CASSPFGGDQFF. CDR3 coding DNA: TGTGCCAGCTCACCTTTTGGAGGGGACCAGTTCTTC.

The chain recombines TRBV5-4 with TRBJ2-1; TRBD2 aligns across 9 bases. V lost 5 bases to trimming and J lost 10 bases; unmatched junction nucleotides: 16. Germline CDR1 SGHNT, CDR2 YYREEE (reference sequence). The CDR3 is made up of 16 amino acids. The CDR3 protein is CASSTGGRADLKEQFF. The CDR3 DNA reads TGTGCCAGCAGTACAGGCGGGAGGGCCGATCTGAAAGAGCAGTTCTTC.